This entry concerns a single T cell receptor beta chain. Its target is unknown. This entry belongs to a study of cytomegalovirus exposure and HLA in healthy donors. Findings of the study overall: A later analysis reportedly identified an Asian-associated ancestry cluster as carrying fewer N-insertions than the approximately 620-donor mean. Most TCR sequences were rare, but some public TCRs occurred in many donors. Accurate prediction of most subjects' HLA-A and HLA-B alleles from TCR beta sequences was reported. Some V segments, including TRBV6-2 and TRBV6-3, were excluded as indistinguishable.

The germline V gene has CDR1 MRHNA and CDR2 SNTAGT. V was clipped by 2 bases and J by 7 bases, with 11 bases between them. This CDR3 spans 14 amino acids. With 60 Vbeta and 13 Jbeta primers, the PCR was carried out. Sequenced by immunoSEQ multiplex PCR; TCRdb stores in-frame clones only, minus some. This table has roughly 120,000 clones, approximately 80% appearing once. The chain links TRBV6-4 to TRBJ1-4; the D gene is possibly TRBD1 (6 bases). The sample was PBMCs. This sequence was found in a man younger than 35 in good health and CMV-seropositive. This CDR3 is CASSDAGGIEKLFF. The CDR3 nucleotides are TGTGCCAGCAGTGACGCGGGGGGCATTGAAAAACTGTTTTTT.